The clone carrying this T cell receptor (beta chain) was seen ten or more times. What it binds is unknown. Separate cDNA molecules each had unique molecular identifiers attached to them. MiXCR was run by TCRdb on the 5' RACE reads, yielding one entry per CDR3 protein. The table has approximately 28,000 distinct CDR3 sequences, less than 6% seen once; the top ten hold approximately 5%. The data were obtained in a study of early T cells in non-severe SARS-CoV-2 infection. Whole-study context: With bulk RNA from unsorted whole blood as input, sequencing yielded unpaired chains. Regarding the study as a whole: VDJdb matching, biased toward anti-spike CD8 responses, missed private and CD4 specificities.

The CDR3 is made up of 13 amino acids. V lost 0 bases, J lost 3 bases, and 5 bases lay in between. In germline, CDR1 is MNHEY, CDR2 SVGAGI. The origin of this receptor is an adult who was a healthcare worker with PCR-confirmed SARS-CoV-2 infection or an uninfected control (not recorded which). The J gene is TRBJ1-1, the V gene TRBV6-5; no clear D gene. The starting material was whole blood, obtained at baseline. The CDR3 nucleotides read TGTGCCAGCAGTTACTCGACGGACACTGAAGCTTTCTTT. It is translated as CASSYSTDTEAFF.